This entry is about one T cell receptor (beta chain). This receptor's antigen is unknown. No base-level quality is on record; no much larger clone is a single base apart. The data belong to a study of PD-L1 blockade in urothelial cancer (dated by TCRdb to 2017 to 2019). In the study overall: All patients started therapy in about 2014 and received atezolizumab 1,200 mg intravenously every 3 weeks. About nine tenths of the roughly 29 patients were males with bladder-origin urothelial cancer, and 18 of 29 reported a prior smoking history. Patients had an ECOG performance status of 0 or 1 and had received between 0 and 3 prior chemotherapy regimens. Blood samples were analyzed at 3 weeks after treatment start (second dose) and at 6 weeks after treatment start. Blood samples gave a median of 141,255 T cells and 83,000 or so unique TCRs, with a median clonality of approximately 0.08. An exploratory multi-omic analysis was conducted of the somatic, immune and clinical correlates of response to PD-L1 blockade with atezolizumab in urothelial cancer. Pretreatment tumor samples, along with matched peripheral blood serially collected before and after atezolizumab treatment, were subjected to TCR sequencing. Durable clinical benefit meant progression-free survival longer than 6 months, and TCR features were also tested against progression-free and overall survival. In the same patients, pretreatment tumors underwent whole exome sequencing and RNA sequencing in addition to TCR sequencing. Durable clinical benefit was achieved by nine patients and was not achieved by 20 patients. Just over 28 patients had pretreatment blood TCR-seq, some 24 had at least one posttreatment blood collection, and some 24 had tumor TCR-seq. Results the study describes overall, beyond this receptor: Improved progression-free and overall survival was associated with having pretreatment peripheral blood TCR clonality below the median. Patients with durable benefit showed greater expansion of tumor-associated TCR clones in peripheral blood 3 weeks after starting treatment (n of about 20, p = 0.022). Because the sample size was small (n ≈ 30) and many exploratory analyses were performed, the results are intended to be hypothesis-generating.

Synthetic TCR analog templates were spiked into each PCR so that absolute template abundance could be estimated from read counts. TCRbeta CDR3 regions were amplified from genomic DNA with bias-controlled V and J gene primers using the immunoSEQ assay. Sequencing of rearranged TCRbeta segments was done at approximately 20X coverage. In the authors' own workflow: Sequencing errors were corrected by clustering, and CDR3s were annotated against IMGT so that V, D and J genes could be assigned. Out-of-frame and stop-codon sequences were excluded, and only productive TCRbeta rearrangements were used in downstream analyses. Clonality was calculated as one minus the Shannon entropy normalized by the log of the number of unique productive sequences. Clones differing between time points or between blood and tumor were identified by Fisher's exact test with Benjamini-Hochberg correction at adjusted p below 0.01. Drawn from immuneACCESS, this table holds only the in-frame rearrangements with V and J called that TCRdb kept. Clones are partly lost; checked studies trace under half to an unresolved V gene and leave the rest unexplained. V and J calls and clone size follow that table, whereas D and trimming were derived from the DNA. This sample lists around 41,000 clones; more than 70% were detected once. 13% to 15% of the sample comes from the top ten.

A total of 25 to 30 patients with locally advanced or metastatic urothelial carcinoma, treated at Memorial Sloan Kettering on a trial protocol, made up the cohort. Peripheral blood mononuclear cells were collected from each patient pretreatment and during treatment, giving between 1 and 8 total time points per patient. The Qiagen DNeasy Blood extraction kit was used to purify genomic DNA from total PBMCs and tumor samples. PBMCs were collected pretreatment and during treatment, and were isolated and stored as previously described. CDR1 and CDR2 are drawn from the germline V gene: MGHRA, YSYEKL. Counted from cysteine to phenylalanine, this CDR3 has 13 amino acids. The read is trimmed to its CDR3 DNA, 39 bases read in frame from base 1. Between the V and J ends, shortened by 2 bases and 8 bases respectively, the junction contains 9 bases.

Specimen: PBMCs, collected around atezolizumab (anti-PD-L1) treatment. The chain links TRBV4-1 with TRBJ1-4; the D gene assignment is ambiguous. The TCR sequence derives from an older woman with urothelial cancer. Here is the DNA: TGCGCCAGCAGCCAACCTTCTGCGGAAAAACTGTTTTTT. Its protein product is CASSQPSAEKLFF.